Included here is one TCR beta chain sequence, with context. The data derive from a study of blood T cell repertoires in COVID-19. About the study: Acute and convalescent COVID-19 specimens originated in the United States, Italy and Spain. T cells, B-cell-depleted T cells, or PBMCs provided the cDNA or gDNA that served as material.

This CDR3 contains 14 residues. Looked up from germline, CDR1 is SGHTA and CDR2 is FQGNSA. With V trimmed by 5 bases and J by 6 bases, 7 bases remained unmatched. How the authors handled the data: Counts of nucleated cells, estimated from reference gene primer amplification, were obtained. Method: immunoSEQ multiplex PCR; TCRdb's copy keeps in-frame clones and lacks some. That table furnishes V, J and clone size, whereas the DNA furnished D and trimming. Of tens of thousands of clones in the sample, 80% to 90% were seen once. J is TRBJ2-4 and V is TRBV7-2; 7 bases line up with TRBD2. The source is an elderly woman with acute or convalescent COVID-19. The material sequenced was peripheral blood. CDR3 in DNA: TGTGCCAGCAGCCCGTGGACTAGAAGAAACATTCAGTACTTC. It is translated as CASSPWTRRNIQYF.